One and the same sample provided the 30 T cell receptor beta chains below, sequenced in a study of identical twins. From the 5' RACE reads, TCRdb called clonotypes with MiXCR, one entry per CDR3 protein. The sample includes about 240,000 distinct CDR3 sequences, about an eighth of them seen just once. The data also belong to a second study, concerning yellow fever vaccine responses in identical twins.

Material for sequencing was memory (CD45RO+) T cells sorted from blood. These receptors originate from a woman aged 18-29 years in good health.

The chain couples TRBV2 to TRBJ2-7, with TRBD1 matching 7 bases. The germline V gene has CDR1 SNHLY and CDR2 FYNNEI. The CDR3 covers 12 residues. V dropped 10 bases and J dropped 2; count of bases not matched to a gene: 5. CDR3 in amino acids: CAIGDSAYEQYF. Written as DNA, the CDR3 is TGTGCCATCGGGGACAGCGCCTACGAGCAGTACTTC.

The gene calls are TRBV28 and TRBJ2-7; a possible D gene is TRBD1 (6 bases). V was shortened by 7 bases and J by 4 bases, with 17 bases between the two germline ends. This CDR3 has 14 amino acids. The germline V gene has CDR1 MDHEN and CDR2 SYDVKM. In nucleotides, the CDR3 is TGTGCCAGCACTGGGACAACCAGGAATTACGAGCAGTACTTC. As protein: CASTGTTRNYEQYF.

Note on this clonotype: A much larger clone sits a single nucleotide away, making a read error possible. The CDR3 DNA is TGTGCCAGCAGTGAATCTGGCAATGAGCAGTTCTTC. This encodes CASSESGNEQFF. The chain is built from TRBV2 and TRBJ2-1; no clear D. V lost 2 bases to trimming and J lost 6 bases, with 5 bases between them. The CDR3 sequence is 12 residues long. Germline V gives CDR1 SNHLY, CDR2 FYNNEI.

This clonotype was counted many times. The chain couples TRBV28 to TRBJ2-7, with 13 positions matching TRBD2. J was trimmed by 4 bases and V by 6 bases; bases with no gene match: 9. CDR3 length equals 16 residues. In germline, CDR1 is MDHEN, CDR2 SYDVKM. CDR3 DNA: TGTGCCAGCAGACCCCCGGGACTAGCGGGAACGTACGAGCAGTACTTC. Translation: CASRPPGLAGTYEQYF.

The V gene is TRBV28, the J gene TRBJ2-2; D is uncertain. Looked up from germline, CDR1 is MDHEN and CDR2 is SYDVKM. This CDR3 has 13 amino acids. The V gene lost 8 bases and the J gene lost 5 bases, with 12 bases spanning the gap. CDR3 region: CASRPWGTGELFF. The CDR3 region has the DNA TGTGCCAGCCGACCTTGGGGAACCGGGGAGCTGTTTTTT.

This clonotype was picked up a small number of times. The chain combines TRBV6-5 with TRBJ1-1; D gene uncertain. Germline values: CDR1 MNHEY, CDR2 SVGAGI. This CDR3 spans 12 amino acids. V was cut by 0 bases and J by 5 bases, with 4 bases left in between. CDR3: CASSYSNTEAFF. The CDR3 DNA sequence: TGTGCCAGCAGTTACTCGAATACTGAAGCTTTCTTT.

The chain uses TRBV6-5 and TRBJ2-2, with D possibly being TRBD1 (5 bases). The germline CDR1 and CDR2 sequences are MNHEY and SVGAGI. There are 14 residues in the CDR3. V was clipped by 2 bases and J by 3 bases, with 7 bases between them. Here the CDR3 DNA reads TGTGCCAGCAGTTACAAAGGGGACACCGGGGAGCTGTTTTTT. Protein: CASSYKGDTGELFF.

This chain uses TRBV18 with TRBJ2-3; 7 nucleotides agree with TRBD1. Germline V gene lookup returns CDR1 KGHSH and CDR2 LQKENI. This CDR3 comprises 16 residues. The V segment lost 3 bases and the J segment 0 bases; nucleotides outside the gene matches: 6. The CDR3 is CASSPTGALSTDTQYF. In DNA, the CDR3 is TGTGCCAGCTCACCTACAGGGGCCCTCAGCACAGATACGCAGTATTTT.

The V and J genes are TRBV7-2 and TRBJ2-3; possibly TRBD2 for D (5 bases). The CDR3 loop spans 13 amino acids. V lost 3 bases and J lost 10, with 14 bases in between. The V gene's germline CDR1 is SGHTA and CDR2 FQGNSA. The CDR3 DNA reads as TGTGCCAGCAGCTTCCTCCGGGAAGTTGCGCAGTATTTT. Residues: CASSFLREVAQYF.

The V call is TRBV12-3 or TRBV12-4, the J call TRBJ1-2, with 12 bases matching TRBD1. The CDR3 covers 18 residues. V lost 3 bases to trimming and J lost 0 bases; unmatched junction nucleotides: 8. This CDR3 reads CASSFTGTGGQSNYGYTF. The CDR3 nucleotides read TGTGCCAGCAGTTTTACCGGGACAGGGGGCCAATCTAACTATGGCTACACCTTC.

In its sample, this clonotype was seen once. The chain employs TRBV20-1 and TRBJ2-7; possible D gene TRBD2, 5 bases. This CDR3 contains 13 residues. The V gene's germline CDR1 is DFQATT and CDR2 SNEGSKA (reference sequence). V shed 3 bases and J shed 7 bases, with 16 bases lying between them. CDR3 sequence: CSARGAKSGEQYF. CDR3 in DNA: TGCAGTGCTAGGGGAGCTAAAAGTGGGGAGCAGTACTTC.

This chain joins TRBV18 and TRBJ2-7; possibly TRBD1 for D (5 bases). CDR1 is KGHSH and CDR2 is LQKENI in the germline V gene. The CDR3 spans 15 residues. Deletions cut 2 bases from V and 3 bases from J, with 14 bases between. For the CDR3, the DNA is TGTGCCAGCTCACCAGTAGGGGTAGGATTCTACGAGCAGTACTTC. It codes for CASSPVGVGFYEQYF.

This clonotype was observed a handful of times. This rearrangement joins TRBV30 to TRBJ2-5; tentatively, D is TRBD2 (6 bases). The CDR3 runs to 12 residues. The ends were cut back, 0 bases at V and 5 bases at J, with 7 bases in the middle. The germline V gene encodes CDR1 GTSNPN and CDR2 SVGIG (reference sequence). The DNA for the CDR3 is TGTGCCTGGAGTGTGGCGGGGGAGACCCAGTACTTC. As protein: CAWSVAGETQYF.

This clonotype showed up many times. The V call is TRBV3-1, the J call TRBJ2-1, with D maybe TRBD1 (6 bases). The V gene's germline CDR1 is LGHDT and CDR2 YNNKEL (reference sequence). This CDR3 contains 16 residues. V shed 1 base and J shed 0 bases, with 10 bases lying between them. CDR3 in DNA: TGTGCCAGCAGCCAAGGGGGGCAGGGCTCCTACAATGAGCAGTTCTTC. It is translated as CASSQGGQGSYNEQFF.

The chain links TRBV5-1 to TRBJ2-5; D may be TRBD2 (5 bases). This CDR3 region has 14 residues. The V gene lost 4 bases and the J gene lost 2 bases, with 12 bases spanning the gap. CDR1 is SGHRS, CDR2 YFSETQ, per germline. In nucleotides, the CDR3 is TGCGCCAGCAGCGAGGGCCGGGCTCAAGAGACCCAGTACTTC. This encodes CASSEGRAQETQYF.

CDR3 region: CASSDDRGHIQYF. In nucleotides, the CDR3 is TGTGCCAGCTCGGACGACAGAGGTCACATTCAGTACTTC. The rearrangement joins TRBV18 to TRBJ2-4; tentatively, D is TRBD1 (5 bases). V was clipped by 6 bases and J by 8 bases, with 14 bases between them. CDR3 length equals 13 residues. CDR1 and CDR2 (germline): KGHSH, LQKENI.

This sequence joins TRBV6-2 or TRBV6-3 and TRBJ1-6; 8 bases match TRBD1. CDR3 size: 15 residues. With V trimmed by 2 bases and J by 10 bases, 7 bases remained unmatched. Looked up from germline, CDR1 is MNHEY and CDR2 is SVGEGT. CDR3 loop: CASSYPTGEESPLHF. The CDR3 DNA follows: TGTGCCAGCAGTTACCCGACAGGGGAGGAGTCACCCCTCCACTTT.

V and J are TRBV7-2 and TRBJ2-7, with D possibly being TRBD2 (6 bases). This CDR3 has 15 residues. Germline V gene data show CDR1 as SGHTA and CDR2 as FQGNSA. Trimming took 2 bases from V and 4 from J, leaving 15 bases between them. CDR3 amino acids: CASSLNGGENYEQYF. As DNA, the CDR3 is TGTGCCAGCAGCTTAAATGGCGGGGAGAATTACGAGCAGTACTTC.

In its sample, this clonotype was seen many times. The chain couples TRBV20-1 to TRBJ2-2; 10 positions match TRBD1. Germline V gives CDR1 DFQATT, CDR2 SNEGSKA (reference sequence). The CDR3 sequence is 16 residues long. With V trimmed by 0 bases and J by 3 bases, 4 bases remained unmatched. The CDR3 nucleotides read TGCAGTGCTAGAGATGACGGACAGGGGGACACCGGGGAGCTGTTTTTT. Translating gives CSARDDGQGDTGELFF.

This rearrangement joins TRBV24-1 to TRBJ2-5, with D hard to call. With 5 bases removed from V and 3 bases from J, the gap between germline ends came to 15 bases. CDR3 length equals 15 residues. Germline CDR1 and CDR2: KGHDR and SFDVKD. The CDR3 nucleotides read TGTGCCACCAGTGGTCCTCTTGGCGGCGAAGAGACCCAGTACTTC. As protein: CATSGPLGGEETQYF.

The chain couples TRBV9 to TRBJ1-4; D is uncertain. V was cut by 0 bases and J by 8 bases, with 17 bases left in between. CDR1 SGDLS and CDR2 YYNGEE come from the germline V gene. This CDR3 has 16 amino acids. The CDR3 sequence is CASSVAPRGSGEKLFF. CDR3 nucleotides: TGTGCCAGCAGCGTAGCCCCCCGGGGTTCCGGGGAAAAACTGTTTTTT.

The V and J genes are TRBV7-2 and TRBJ2-3, with D unclear. This CDR3 spans 14 amino acids. From germline, CDR1 is SGHTA and CDR2 FQGNSA. V was clipped by 2 bases and J by 5 bases, with 11 bases between them. The CDR3 region has the DNA TGTGCCAGCAGCTTATTACGGCTTGGAGATACGCAGTATTTT. It translates to CASSLLRLGDTQYF.

The table lists this clonotype with a few counts. This chain uses TRBV20-1 with TRBJ2-2; D is uncertain. Trimming shortened V by 1 base and J by 3 bases, and 3 bases separated the two germline ends. Germline V gene lookup returns CDR1 DFQATT and CDR2 SNEGSKA (reference sequence). The CDR3 contains 12 residues. Here the CDR3 DNA reads TGCAGTGCTAGAGTCCACACCGGGGAGCTGTTTTTT. Amino acid sequence: CSARVHTGELFF.

The rearrangement links TRBV7-9 to TRBJ2-3, with 14 bases fitting TRBD2. Trimming removed 9 bases from V and 6 bases from J; junction bases left unmatched: 8. The CDR3 consists of 15 residues. Germline CDR1 is SEHNR and CDR2 is FQNEAQ (reference sequence). The CDR3 region has the DNA TGTGCCAGAAGCGGGACTAGCGGGGGATCGGATACGCAGTATTTT. It translates to CARSGTSGGSDTQYF.

The V gene is TRBV6-2 or TRBV6-3, the J gene TRBJ2-5; D possibly corresponds to TRBD1 (6 bases). The V end was cut by 4 bases, the J end by 5 bases, with 14 bases between. The CDR3 runs to 14 residues. CDR1 is MNHEY, CDR2 SVGEGT, per germline. CDR3 coding DNA: TGTGCCAGCAGTTCCGACAGGCTCGGGGAGACCCAGTACTTC. The encoded protein is CASSSDRLGETQYF.

The gene calls are TRBV10-3 and TRBJ2-5, with D tentatively TRBD1 (6 bases). The germline V and J ends were trimmed by 3 bases and 4 bases, with 18 bases remaining between them. CDR1 is ENHRY and CDR2 is SYGVKD in the germline V gene. The CDR3 covers 16 residues. This CDR3 reads CAISDGTSKGGETQYF. For the CDR3, the DNA is TGTGCCATCAGTGACGGGACATCCAAAGGGGGAGAGACCCAGTACTTC.

The V call is TRBV19, the J call TRBJ2-7; 8 bases are shared with TRBD2. The CDR3 is 15 amino acids. V lost 7 bases, J lost 2 bases, and 10 bases stayed unmatched. From germline, CDR1 is LNHDA and CDR2 SQIVND (reference sequence). CDR3 DNA: TGTGCCAGTAAGCTAGCGGGCCGAGGAACCTACGAGCAGTACTTC. It is translated as CASKLAGRGTYEQYF.

This clonotype was recorded many times. The chain is built from TRBV5-1 and TRBJ2-7; 7 bases are shared with TRBD1. Losses at the gene ends were 4 bases for V and 3 bases for J; bases not matched to a gene: 4. From germline, CDR1 is SGHRS and CDR2 YFSETQ. The length of the CDR3 is 13 residues. DNA for the CDR3: TGCGCCAGCAGCCCAGGGGGAAGCTACGAGCAGTACTTC. It yields the protein CASSPGGSYEQYF.

This clonotype was seen ten or more times. This chain joins TRBV9 and TRBJ2-4; 10 positions agree with TRBD2. V shed 3 bases, J shed 0 bases, and the junction held 3 bases outside the gene matches. Germline V gene lookup returns CDR1 SGDLS and CDR2 YYNGEE. This CDR3 comprises 16 residues. The CDR3 region has the DNA TGTGCCAGCAGCGCACTAGCGGGGCTAGCCAAAAACATTCAGTACTTC. Its translation: CASSALAGLAKNIQYF.

This clonotype occurred many times. The chain recombines TRBV4-3 with TRBJ2-6; D gene uncertain. CDR3 size: 17 residues. V lost 0 bases, J lost 1 base, and 10 bases lay in between. Germline V gene lookup returns CDR1 LGHNA and CDR2 YSLEER. CDR3 region: CASSQDGAASGANVLTF. The CDR3 nucleotides read TGCGCCAGCAGCCAAGACGGTGCGGCGTCTGGGGCCAACGTCCTGACTTTC.